A selection of T cell receptor beta chains follows, all from one sample in a study of cytomegalovirus exposure and HLA in healthy donors. Sequenced by immunoSEQ multiplex PCR; TCRdb stores in-frame clones only, minus some. The sample yields approximately 100,000 clones, around a tenth seen once. The specimen sequenced was PBMCs. These receptors were obtained from a man between 50 and 59 years old in good health and CMV-seropositive. CDR3s include the opening cysteine and the closing phenylalanine or tryptophan. The D gene is left open where the match is weak. Expanded clones are given a class, and other clones once, few, many or no size at all.

d_gene: TRBD2
j_gene: TRBJ2-5
abundance: few
v_gene: TRBV30
CDR3aa: CAWSGGGGETQYF
CDR3nt: TGTGCCTGGAGTGGGGGGGGAGGAGAGACCCAGTACTTC

d_gene: NA
j_gene: TRBJ1-2
abundance: NA
v_gene: TRBV10-2
CDR3aa: CASSEIGGYGYTF
CDR3nt: TGCGCCAGCAGTGAGATAGGAGGGTATGGCTACACCTTC

d_gene: TRBD2
j_gene: TRBJ2-1
abundance: NA
v_gene: TRBV4-3
CDR3aa: CASSRQRGAASYNEQFF
CDR3nt: TGCGCCAGCAGCCGCCAGCGGGGGGCGGCCTCCTACAATGAGCAGTTCTTC

d_gene: TRBD1
j_gene: TRBJ2-1
abundance: NA
v_gene: TRBV19
CDR3aa: CASSFGQGWANEQFF
CDR3nt: TGTGCCAGTAGTTTTGGACAGGGATGGGCCAATGAGCAGTTCTTC

d_gene: NA
j_gene: TRBJ1-1
abundance: few
v_gene: TRBV10-3
CDR3aa: CAISDQGKVNTEAFF
CDR3nt: TGTGCCATCAGTGACCAGGGTAAAGTGAACACTGAAGCTTTCTTT

d_gene: NA
j_gene: TRBJ2-5
abundance: NA
v_gene: TRBV18
CDR3aa: CASSPTYLDRPNQETQYF
CDR3nt: TGTGCCAGCTCACCAACCTATTTGGACAGACCCAACCAAGAGACCCAGTACTTC

d_gene: NA
j_gene: TRBJ1-1
abundance: NA
v_gene: TRBV6-5
CDR3aa: CASSLAGESRAFF
CDR3nt: TGTGCCAGCAGTCTGGCAGGGGAAAGTCGCGCTTTCTTT

d_gene: TRBD2
j_gene: TRBJ2-3
abundance: few
v_gene: TRBV6-5
CDR3aa: CASSSLAGLAGDTQYF
CDR3nt: TGTGCCAGCAGTTCCCTAGCGGGTCTTGCCGGGGATACGCAGTATTTT

d_gene: NA
j_gene: TRBJ1-2
abundance: NA
v_gene: TRBV30
CDR3aa: CAWWTLKTVNYGYTF
CDR3nt: TGTGCCTGGTGGACATTAAAAACGGTAAACTATGGCTACACCTTC

d_gene: NA
j_gene: TRBJ2-1
abundance: NA
v_gene: TRBV2
CDR3aa: CASSEYNEQFF
CDR3nt: TGTGCCAGCAGTGAGTATAATGAGCAGTTCTTC

d_gene: TRBD1
j_gene: TRBJ2-3
abundance: NA
v_gene: TRBV6-1
CDR3aa: CASSARQGSTDTQYF
CDR3nt: TGTGCCAGCAGTGCCCGACAGGGTAGCACGGATACGCAGTATTTT

d_gene: TRBD1
j_gene: TRBJ2-2
abundance: NA
v_gene: TRBV11-3
CDR3aa: CASSLRGQGDGELFF
CDR3nt: TGTGCCAGCAGCTTACGGGGACAGGGCGACGGGGAGCTGTTTTTT

d_gene: NA
j_gene: TRBJ2-2
abundance: few
v_gene: TRBV4-1
CDR3aa: CASSHSGTPANTGELFF
CDR3nt: TGCGCCAGCAGCCATTCCGGGACACCCGCGAACACCGGGGAGCTGTTTTTT

d_gene: TRBD1
j_gene: TRBJ2-1
abundance: few
v_gene: TRBV9
CDR3aa: CASSQGQGSYEQFF
CDR3nt: TGTGCCAGCAGCCAGGGACAGGGATCGTATGAGCAGTTCTTC

d_gene: NA
j_gene: TRBJ1-2
abundance: few
v_gene: TRBV20-1
CDR3aa: CSVRSGYGYTF
CDR3nt: TGCAGTGTCAGATCGGGGTATGGCTACACCTTC

d_gene: NA
j_gene: TRBJ2-5
abundance: NA
v_gene: TRBV5-1
CDR3aa: CASSLLAGQETQYF
CDR3nt: TGCGCCAGCAGCCTCCTTGCGGGTCAAGAGACCCAGTACTTC

d_gene: TRBD1
j_gene: TRBJ1-5
abundance: NA
v_gene: TRBV2
CDR3aa: CASMGQGNQPQHF
CDR3nt: TGTGCCAGCATGGGACAGGGGAATCAGCCCCAGCATTTT

d_gene: NA
j_gene: TRBJ1-1
abundance: few
v_gene: TRBV15
CDR3aa: CATSRDRRSAEAFF
CDR3nt: TGTGCCACCAGCAGGGACAGACGATCTGCTGAAGCTTTCTTT

d_gene: NA
j_gene: TRBJ1-5
abundance: NA
v_gene: TRBV28
CDR3aa: CASSLGGAQPQHF
CDR3nt: TGTGCCAGCAGTTTAGGGGGGGCCCAGCCCCAGCATTTT

d_gene: NA
j_gene: TRBJ2-7
abundance: few
v_gene: TRBV7-3
CDR3aa: CASSSTGSADEQYF
CDR3nt: TGTGCCAGCAGCTCCACAGGGTCGGCGGACGAGCAGTACTTC

d_gene: NA
j_gene: TRBJ2-7
abundance: few
v_gene: TRBV6-1
CDR3aa: CASSEVGSVYEQYF
CDR3nt: TGTGCCAGCAGTGAAGTTGGCAGCGTCTACGAGCAGTACTTC

d_gene: TRBD1
j_gene: TRBJ2-3
abundance: few
v_gene: TRBV18
CDR3aa: CASSPRGQYQDNTQYF
CDR3nt: TGTGCCAGCTCGCCACGGGGACAGTACCAGGATAATACGCAGTATTTT

d_gene: TRBD1
j_gene: TRBJ2-5
abundance: NA
v_gene: TRBV18
CDR3aa: CASSSPTGWKTQYF
CDR3nt: TGTGCCAGCTCAAGCCCGACAGGGTGGAAGACCCAGTACTTC

d_gene: TRBD1
j_gene: TRBJ2-7
abundance: NA
v_gene: TRBV28
CDR3aa: CASSFTGTGPEQYF
CDR3nt: TGTGCCAGCAGTTTCACCGGGACAGGGCCCGAGCAGTACTTC

d_gene: TRBD1
j_gene: TRBJ1-1
abundance: once
v_gene: TRBV19
CDR3aa: CASSRAGGMNTEAFF
CDR3nt: TGTGCCAGTAGTAGGGCAGGGGGAATGAACACTGAAGCTTTCTTT